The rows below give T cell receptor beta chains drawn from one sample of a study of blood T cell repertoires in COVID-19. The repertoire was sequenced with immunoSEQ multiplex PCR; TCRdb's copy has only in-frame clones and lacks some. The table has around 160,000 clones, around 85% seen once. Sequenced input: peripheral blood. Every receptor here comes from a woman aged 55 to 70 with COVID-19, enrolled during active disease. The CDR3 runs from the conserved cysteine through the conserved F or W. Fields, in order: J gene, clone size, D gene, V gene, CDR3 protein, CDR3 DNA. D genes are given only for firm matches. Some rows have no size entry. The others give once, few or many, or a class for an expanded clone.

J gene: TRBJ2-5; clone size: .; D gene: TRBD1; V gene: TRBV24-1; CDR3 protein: CATSAGQGQETQYF; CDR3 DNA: TGTGCCACCAGTGCCGGACAGGGCCAAGAGACCCAGTACTTC
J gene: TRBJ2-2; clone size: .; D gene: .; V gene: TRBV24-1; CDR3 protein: CATSDPSQTGLHTGELFF; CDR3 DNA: TGTGCCACCAGTGATCCTTCACAAACAGGGTTACATACCGGGGAGCTGTTTTTT
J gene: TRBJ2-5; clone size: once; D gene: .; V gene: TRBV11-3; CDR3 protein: CASSLGVTGEGETQYF; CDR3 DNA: TGTGCCAGCAGCTTAGGTGTGACAGGGGAGGGAGAGACCCAGTACTTC
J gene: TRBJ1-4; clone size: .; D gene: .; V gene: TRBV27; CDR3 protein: CASSTRLTAPTNEKLFF; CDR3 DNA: TGTGCCAGCAGTACCCGACTGACAGCACCAACTAATGAAAAACTGTTTTTT
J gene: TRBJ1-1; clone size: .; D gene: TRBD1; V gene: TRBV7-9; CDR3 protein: CASSYRGNTEAFF; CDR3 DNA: TGTGCCAGCAGCTACAGGGGGAACACTGAAGCTTTCTTT
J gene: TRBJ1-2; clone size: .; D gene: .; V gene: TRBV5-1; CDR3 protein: CASSLDGWEEGDGYTF; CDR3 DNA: TGCGCCAGCAGCTTAGACGGCTGGGAAGAAGGGGATGGCTACACCTTC
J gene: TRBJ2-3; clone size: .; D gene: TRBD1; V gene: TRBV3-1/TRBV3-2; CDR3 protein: CASSSIQGDTQYF; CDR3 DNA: TGTGCCAGCAGCTCGATACAGGGGGATACGCAGTATTTT
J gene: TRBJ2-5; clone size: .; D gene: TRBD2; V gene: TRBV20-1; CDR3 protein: CSASQASGYQETQYF; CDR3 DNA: TGCAGTGCTAGTCAGGCTAGCGGGTACCAAGAGACCCAGTACTTC
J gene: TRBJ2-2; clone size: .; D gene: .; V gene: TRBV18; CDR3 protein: CASSRGQENTGELFF; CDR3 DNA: TGTGCCAGCTCACGCGGACAAGAGAACACCGGGGAGCTGTTTTTT
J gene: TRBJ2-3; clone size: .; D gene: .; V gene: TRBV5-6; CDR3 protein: CASSTSGADTQYF; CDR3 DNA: TGTGCCAGCAGTACCTCGGGGGCAGATACGCAGTATTTT
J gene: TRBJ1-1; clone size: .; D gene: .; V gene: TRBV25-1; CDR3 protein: CASSEYMTDTNTEAFF; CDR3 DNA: TGTGCCAGCAGTGAATATATGACAGATACGAACACTGAAGCTTTCTTT
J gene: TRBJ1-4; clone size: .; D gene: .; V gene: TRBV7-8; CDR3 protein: CASSLVGDRSTNEKLFF; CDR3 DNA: TGTGCCAGCAGCTTAGTAGGAGACAGATCAACTAATGAAAAACTGTTTTTT
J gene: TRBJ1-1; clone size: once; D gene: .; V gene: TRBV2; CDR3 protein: CASSLFGRGGGTEAFF; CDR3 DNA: TGTGCCAGCAGCCTCTTCGGGAGGGGCGGGGGCACTGAAGCTTTCTTT
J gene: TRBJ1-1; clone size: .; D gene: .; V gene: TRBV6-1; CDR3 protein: CASSDRVNTEAFF; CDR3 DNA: TGTGCCAGCAGTGACAGGGTGAACACTGAAGCTTTCTTT
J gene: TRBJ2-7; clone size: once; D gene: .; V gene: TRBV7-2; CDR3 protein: CASSLQSRFFADDYEQYF; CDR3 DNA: TGTGCCAGCAGCTTACAGTCGAGGTTCTTCGCGGATGACTACGAGCAGTACTTC
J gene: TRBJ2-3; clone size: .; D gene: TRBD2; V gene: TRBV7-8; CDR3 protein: CASSFSGSTDTQYF; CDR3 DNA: TGTGCCAGCAGCTTTAGCGGGAGCACAGATACGCAGTATTTT
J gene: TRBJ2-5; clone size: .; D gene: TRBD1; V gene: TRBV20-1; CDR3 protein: CRAGGAETQYF; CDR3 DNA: TGCAGAGCAGGGGGCGCGGAGACCCAGTACTTC
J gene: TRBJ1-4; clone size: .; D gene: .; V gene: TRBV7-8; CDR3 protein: CASSLGQGIDEKLFF; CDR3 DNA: TGTGCCAGCAGCTTAGGCCAGGGGATAGATGAAAAACTGTTTTTT
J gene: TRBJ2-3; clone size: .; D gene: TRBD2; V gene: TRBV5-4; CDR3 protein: CASSLVRGGDTQYF; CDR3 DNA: TGTGCCAGCAGCTTGGTCCGGGGGGGAGATACGCAGTATTTT
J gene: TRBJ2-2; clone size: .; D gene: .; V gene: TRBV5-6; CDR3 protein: CASSPRAGEIMITGELFF; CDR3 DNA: TGTGCCAGCAGCCCCAGAGCCGGGGAAATCATGATCACCGGGGAGCTGTTTTTT
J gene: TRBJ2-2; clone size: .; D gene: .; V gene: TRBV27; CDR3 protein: CASSLTGELFF; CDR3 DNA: TGTGCCAGCAGTCTCACCGGGGAGCTGTTTTTT
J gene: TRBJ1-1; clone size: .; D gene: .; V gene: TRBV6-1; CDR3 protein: CASSEQGLGAFF; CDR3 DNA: TGTGCCAGCAGTGAACAGGGTCTAGGAGCTTTCTTT